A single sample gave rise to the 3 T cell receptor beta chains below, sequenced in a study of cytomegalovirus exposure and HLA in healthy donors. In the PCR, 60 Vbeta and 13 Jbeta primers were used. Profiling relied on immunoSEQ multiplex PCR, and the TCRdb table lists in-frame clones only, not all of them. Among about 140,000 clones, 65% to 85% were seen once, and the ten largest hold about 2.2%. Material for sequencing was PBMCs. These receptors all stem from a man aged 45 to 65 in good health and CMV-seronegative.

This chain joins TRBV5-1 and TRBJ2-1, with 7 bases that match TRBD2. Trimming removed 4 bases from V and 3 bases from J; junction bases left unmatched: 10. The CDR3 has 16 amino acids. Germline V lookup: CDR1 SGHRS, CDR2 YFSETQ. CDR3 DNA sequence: TGCGCCAGCAGCCTCACTCTAGCGGCGGGCTACAATGAGCAGTTCTTC. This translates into CASSLTLAAGYNEQFF.

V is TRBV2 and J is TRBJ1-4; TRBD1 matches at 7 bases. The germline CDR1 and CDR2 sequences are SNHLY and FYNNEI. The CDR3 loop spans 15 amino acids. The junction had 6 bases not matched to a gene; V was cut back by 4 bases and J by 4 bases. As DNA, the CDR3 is TGTGCCAGCAGTGGATGGACAGGCGGTAATGAAAAACTGTTTTTT. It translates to CASSGWTGGNEKLFF.

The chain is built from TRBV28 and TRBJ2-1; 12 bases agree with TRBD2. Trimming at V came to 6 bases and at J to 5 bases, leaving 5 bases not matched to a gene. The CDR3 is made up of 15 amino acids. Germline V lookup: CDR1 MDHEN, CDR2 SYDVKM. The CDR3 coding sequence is TGTGCCAGCAGGTGGACTAGCGGGGCTAACAATGAGCAGTTCTTC. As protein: CASRWTSGANNEQFF.